This T cell receptor beta chain was observed in a study of neurological immune-mediated disorders. Overall study results and limits: Private repertoires in all groups were suggested by the finding that expanded clones across subjects shared no CDR3 amino acid sequences.

Ten or more counts support this clonotype. Its specificity is unknown. TCRdb reprocessed the 5' RACE reads with MiXCR, giving one entry per CDR3 protein. The profile shows approximately 65,000 distinct CDR3 sequences, around 4% of them singletons. Germline V CDR1 and CDR2: SGHRS, YFSETQ. Losses at the gene ends were 5 bases for V and 3 bases for J; bases not matched to a gene: 7. The CDR3 covers 14 residues. The sample taken for sequencing was PBMCs. The TCR originated in a man aged 50-60 years with multiple sclerosis. J is TRBJ1-1 and V is TRBV5-1; 7 bases fit TRBD1. The CDR3 DNA reads TGCGCCAGCAGGCCCCCAGGGGGGTACACTGAAGCTTTCTTT. It yields the protein CASRPPGGYTEAFF.